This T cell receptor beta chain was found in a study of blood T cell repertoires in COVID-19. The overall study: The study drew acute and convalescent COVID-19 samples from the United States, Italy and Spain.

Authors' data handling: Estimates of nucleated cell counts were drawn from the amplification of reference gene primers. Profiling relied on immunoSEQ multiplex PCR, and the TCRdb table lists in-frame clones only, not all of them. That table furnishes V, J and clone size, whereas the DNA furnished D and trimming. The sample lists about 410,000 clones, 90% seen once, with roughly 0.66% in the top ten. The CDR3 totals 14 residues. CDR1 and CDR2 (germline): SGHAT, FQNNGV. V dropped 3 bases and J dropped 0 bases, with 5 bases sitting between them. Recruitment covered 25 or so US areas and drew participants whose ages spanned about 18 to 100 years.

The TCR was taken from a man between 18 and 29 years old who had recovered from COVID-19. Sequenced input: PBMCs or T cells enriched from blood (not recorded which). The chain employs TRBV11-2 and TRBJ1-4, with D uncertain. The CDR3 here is CASSLAATNEKLFF. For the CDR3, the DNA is TGTGCCAGCAGCTTGGCGGCAACTAATGAAAAACTGTTTTTT.